Listed below are T cell receptor beta chains from one sample, sequenced in a study of PD-L1 blockade in urothelial cancer. The repertoire was sequenced with immunoSEQ multiplex PCR; TCRdb's copy has only in-frame clones and lacks some. The sample holds roughly 52,000 clones, approximately 84% seen once. The specimen comprised PBMCs, sampled around atezolizumab (anti-PD-L1) treatment. The receptors derive from a man aged 50 to 59 with urothelial cancer. Each CDR3 is given with its conserved first and last residue. D genes are given only for firm matches. Part of the rows lack a size; the others show once, few, many or a class for expanded clones.

D gene: .
J gene: TRBJ1-1
clone size: .
V gene: TRBV29-1
CDR3 protein: CSVRGAQGTEAFF
CDR3 DNA: TGCAGCGTCCGGGGGGCGCAGGGCACTGAAGCTTTCTTT

D gene: TRBD1
J gene: TRBJ2-1
clone size: .
V gene: TRBV10-3
CDR3 protein: CAISDIQGSYNEQFF
CDR3 DNA: TGTGCCATCAGTGACATACAGGGGTCCTACAATGAGCAGTTCTTC

D gene: TRBD2
J gene: TRBJ2-3
clone size: .
V gene: TRBV9
CDR3 protein: CASSVGTSTTDTQYF
CDR3 DNA: TGTGCCAGCAGCGTGGGGACTAGCACCACAGATACGCAGTATTTT

D gene: TRBD1
J gene: TRBJ1-6
clone size: once
V gene: TRBV27
CDR3 protein: CASSLGFETGTGVSPLHF
CDR3 DNA: TGTGCCAGCAGTTTGGGGTTCGAAACCGGGACAGGGGTTTCACCCCTCCACTTT

D gene: TRBD2
J gene: TRBJ2-7
clone size: .
V gene: TRBV15
CDR3 protein: CATSRTPGLAGLYYEQYF
CDR3 DNA: TGTGCCACCAGCAGAACTCCCGGACTAGCGGGGTTGTACTACGAGCAGTACTTC

D gene: .
J gene: TRBJ1-1
clone size: .
V gene: TRBV29-1
CDR3 protein: CSVARRGQFTEAFF
CDR3 DNA: TGCAGCGTTGCCAGGCGGGGGCAGTTCACTGAAGCTTTCTTT

D gene: TRBD2
J gene: TRBJ2-5
clone size: .
V gene: TRBV27
CDR3 protein: CASRKLTSGGRETQYF
CDR3 DNA: TGTGCCAGCAGGAAACTTACTAGCGGGGGTCGAGAGACCCAGTACTTC

D gene: .
J gene: TRBJ1-4
clone size: .
V gene: TRBV19
CDR3 protein: CASSILGGRSNEKLFF
CDR3 DNA: TGTGCCAGTAGTATACTGGGCGGGAGGAGTAATGAAAAACTGTTTTTT

D gene: TRBD2
J gene: TRBJ2-1
clone size: .
V gene: TRBV5-4
CDR3 protein: CASSLGGWGGGTTMNEQFF
CDR3 DNA: TGTGCCAGCAGCTTGGGCGGATGGGGCGGGGGGACCACAATGAATGAGCAGTTCTTC

D gene: .
J gene: TRBJ1-4
clone size: .
V gene: TRBV5-1
CDR3 protein: CASSPVRGATNEKLFF
CDR3 DNA: TGCGCCAGCAGCCCGGTTAGGGGCGCAACTAATGAAAAACTGTTTTTT

D gene: .
J gene: TRBJ1-1
clone size: .
V gene: TRBV11-2
CDR3 protein: CASSLDRTGFGFF
CDR3 DNA: TGTGCCAGCAGCTTAGATCGAACGGGGTTCGGTTTCTTT

D gene: .
J gene: TRBJ1-4
clone size: .
V gene: TRBV9
CDR3 protein: CASSEQGPNEKLFF
CDR3 DNA: TGTGCCAGCAGCGAACAGGGTCCTAATGAAAAACTGTTTTTT

D gene: .
J gene: TRBJ1-5
clone size: .
V gene: TRBV19
CDR3 protein: CASNTFPQHF
CDR3 DNA: TGTGCCAGTAACACCTTTCCCCAGCATTTT

D gene: TRBD1
J gene: TRBJ2-2
clone size: few
V gene: TRBV5-4
CDR3 protein: CASSTGTDTGELFF
CDR3 DNA: TGTGCCAGCAGCACCGGGACAGACACCGGGGAGCTGTTTTTT

D gene: .
J gene: TRBJ1-1
clone size: .
V gene: TRBV9
CDR3 protein: CASSVAGQGNTEAFF
CDR3 DNA: TGTGCCAGCAGCGTAGCTGGTCAGGGGAACACTGAAGCTTTCTTT

D gene: TRBD2
J gene: TRBJ2-3
clone size: .
V gene: TRBV11-1
CDR3 protein: CASSLGRGGTDTQYF
CDR3 DNA: TGTGCCAGCAGCTTAGGGCGGGGGGGAACAGATACGCAGTATTTT

D gene: TRBD2
J gene: TRBJ2-7
clone size: few
V gene: TRBV4-1
CDR3 protein: CASSFRAVTSGSSYEQYF
CDR3 DNA: TGCGCCAGCAGCTTCCGAGCGGTGACTAGCGGGAGTTCCTACGAGCAGTACTTC

D gene: .
J gene: TRBJ2-7
clone size: .
V gene: TRBV25-1
CDR3 protein: CASSDRYEQYF
CDR3 DNA: TGTGCCAGCAGTGACAGATACGAGCAGTACTTC

D gene: .
J gene: TRBJ2-1
clone size: .
V gene: TRBV6-5
CDR3 protein: CASSYATSSYNEQFF
CDR3 DNA: TGTGCCAGCAGTTATGCGACAAGCTCCTACAATGAGCAGTTCTTC

D gene: TRBD2
J gene: TRBJ2-1
clone size: .
V gene: TRBV6-1
CDR3 protein: CASSDEAGVTYNEQFF
CDR3 DNA: TGTGCCAGCAGTGACGAGGCGGGGGTTACCTACAATGAGCAGTTCTTC

D gene: TRBD1
J gene: TRBJ2-3
clone size: few
V gene: TRBV27
CDR3 protein: CASSFFRDRVIHTTDTQYF
CDR3 DNA: TGTGCCAGCAGTTTCTTTCGGGACAGGGTAATTCACACGACAGATACGCAGTATTTT

D gene: .
J gene: TRBJ1-1
clone size: .
V gene: TRBV6-1
CDR3 protein: CASSETVGTEAFF
CDR3 DNA: TGTGCCAGCAGTGAAACGGTCGGGACTGAAGCTTTCTTT

D gene: .
J gene: TRBJ2-6
clone size: .
V gene: TRBV30
CDR3 protein: CAWSVPGFGIGGANVLTF
CDR3 DNA: TGTGCCTGGAGTGTACCGGGGTTTGGAATCGGTGGGGCCAACGTCCTGACTTTC

D gene: .
J gene: TRBJ1-6
clone size: .
V gene: TRBV7-9
CDR3 protein: CASSLGQLESPLHF
CDR3 DNA: TGTGCCAGCAGCTTAGGACAGCTTGAGTCACCCCTCCACTTT

D gene: TRBD1
J gene: TRBJ2-5
clone size: .
V gene: TRBV29-1
CDR3 protein: CSVATGQETQYF
CDR3 DNA: TGCAGCGTTGCGACAGGGCAAGAGACCCAGTACTTC

D gene: .
J gene: TRBJ1-2
clone size: once
V gene: TRBV5-6
CDR3 protein: CASSWAEALRESYTF
CDR3 DNA: TGTGCCAGCAGCTGGGCGGAGGCTTTAAGGGAAAGCTACACCTTC

D gene: .
J gene: TRBJ2-7
clone size: .
V gene: TRBV10-2
CDR3 protein: CASSDETGSPFGQYF
CDR3 DNA: TGCGCCAGCAGTGACGAGACCGGGTCCCCCTTTGGGCAGTACTTC

D gene: .
J gene: TRBJ1-1
clone size: once
V gene: TRBV6-5
CDR3 protein: CASSYRRKELDGAFF
CDR3 DNA: TGTGCCAGCAGTTATCGTAGGAAAGAGCTAGACGGAGCTTTCTTT

D gene: TRBD1
J gene: TRBJ2-7
clone size: once
V gene: TRBV29-1
CDR3 protein: CSVRRTGTYEQYF
CDR3 DNA: TGCAGCGTACGCAGGACAGGAACCTACGAGCAGTACTTC

D gene: .
J gene: TRBJ1-2
clone size: .
V gene: TRBV4-1
CDR3 protein: CASSPERTANYGYTF
CDR3 DNA: TGCGCCAGCAGCCCAGAAAGGACAGCTAACTATGGCTACACCTTC

D gene: TRBD1
J gene: TRBJ1-6
clone size: once
V gene: TRBV11-2
CDR3 protein: CASSPKLGTAINSPLHF
CDR3 DNA: TGTGCCAGCAGCCCGAAACTCGGGACAGCGATCAATTCACCCCTCCACTTT

D gene: TRBD1
J gene: TRBJ2-1
clone size: .
V gene: TRBV18
CDR3 protein: CASSRYKGADEQFF
CDR3 DNA: TGTGCCAGCTCACGATATAAGGGGGCGGATGAGCAGTTCTTC

D gene: TRBD1
J gene: TRBJ1-5
clone size: .
V gene: TRBV6-1
CDR3 protein: CASSVQGIGQPQHF
CDR3 DNA: TGTGCCAGCAGTGTACAGGGGATTGGGCAGCCCCAGCATTTT

D gene: .
J gene: TRBJ1-1
clone size: .
V gene: TRBV27
CDR3 protein: CASSLGRNTEAFF
CDR3 DNA: TGTGCCAGCAGTTTGGGGAGGAACACTGAAGCTTTCTTT

D gene: .
J gene: TRBJ2-6
clone size: .
V gene: TRBV15
CDR3 protein: CATSRDSGIIPGANVLTF
CDR3 DNA: TGTGCCACCAGCAGAGATTCGGGGATTATTCCTGGGGCCAACGTCCTGACTTTC

D gene: .
J gene: TRBJ2-7
clone size: few
V gene: TRBV12-2
CDR3 protein: CASRFGQGAYEQYF
CDR3 DNA: .

D gene: TRBD1
J gene: TRBJ2-5
clone size: .
V gene: TRBV7-8
CDR3 protein: CASSWRTGEETQYF
CDR3 DNA: TGTGCCAGCAGCTGGCGGACAGGGGAAGAGACCCAGTACTTC

D gene: .
J gene: TRBJ2-1
clone size: .
V gene: TRBV11-2
CDR3 protein: CASSLVLNEQFF
CDR3 DNA: TGTGCCAGCAGCTTAGTACTGAATGAGCAGTTCTTC

D gene: .
J gene: TRBJ2-5
clone size: .
V gene: TRBV5-4
CDR3 protein: CASSFPAPGFSETQYF
CDR3 DNA: TGTGCCAGCAGCTTCCCCGCCCCAGGGTTTTCGGAGACCCAGTACTTC

D gene: TRBD1
J gene: TRBJ1-2
clone size: few
V gene: TRBV28
CDR3 protein: CASMKRNRGTSF
CDR3 DNA: TGTGCCAGCATGAAGCGCAACAGGGGAACCTCCTTC

D gene: .
J gene: TRBJ1-3
clone size: .
V gene: TRBV28
CDR3 protein: CASSLYRDTIYF
CDR3 DNA: TGTGCCAGCAGTTTATACAGGGACACCATATATTTT

D gene: TRBD1
J gene: TRBJ2-7
clone size: .
V gene: TRBV4-1
CDR3 protein: CASSQDPGQGVYEQYF
CDR3 DNA: TGCGCCAGCAGCCAAGATCCGGGACAGGGGGTCTACGAGCAGTACTTC

D gene: TRBD1
J gene: TRBJ2-1
clone size: few
V gene: TRBV7-9
CDR3 protein: CASSSGLRDRGDNEQFF
CDR3 DNA: TGTGCCAGCAGCTCCGGTTTGAGGGACAGGGGCGACAATGAGCAGTTCTTC

D gene: TRBD2
J gene: TRBJ2-1
clone size: .
V gene: TRBV7-2
CDR3 protein: CASSHPRTSGSRNEQFF
CDR3 DNA: TGTGCCAGCAGCCATCCTCGGACTAGCGGGAGCCGCAATGAGCAGTTCTTC

D gene: .
J gene: TRBJ2-3
clone size: once
V gene: TRBV6-4
CDR3 protein: CASSEGLEADTQYF
CDR3 DNA: TGTGCCAGCAGTGAGGGACTGGAGGCTGATACGCAGTATTTT

D gene: .
J gene: TRBJ2-6
clone size: .
V gene: TRBV5-1
CDR3 protein: CASSLELSSGANVLTF
CDR3 DNA: TGCGCCAGCAGCTTGGAGTTGAGCTCTGGGGCCAACGTCCTGACTTTC

D gene: TRBD2
J gene: TRBJ2-1
clone size: .
V gene: TRBV2
CDR3 protein: CASSKLAGGNNEQFF
CDR3 DNA: TGTGCCAGCAGTAAACTAGCGGGAGGAAACAATGAGCAGTTCTTC

D gene: .
J gene: TRBJ1-6
clone size: .
V gene: TRBV5-1
CDR3 protein: CASSPGTTDNSPLHF
CDR3 DNA: TGCGCCAGCAGCCCTGGGACAACTGATAATTCACCCCTCCACTTT

D gene: TRBD1
J gene: TRBJ2-7
clone size: .
V gene: TRBV29-1
CDR3 protein: CSVPQGYEQYF
CDR3 DNA: TGCAGCGTTCCACAGGGGTACGAGCAGTACTTC

D gene: .
J gene: TRBJ2-3
clone size: .
V gene: TRBV10-1
CDR3 protein: CASSAPGADTQYF
CDR3 DNA: TGCGCCAGCAGTGCCCCGGGGGCAGATACGCAGTATTTT

D gene: .
J gene: TRBJ2-7
clone size: .
V gene: TRBV28
CDR3 protein: CASSRGAKQYF
CDR3 DNA: TGTGCCAGCAGTAGGGGCGCGAAGCAGTACTTC

D gene: TRBD2
J gene: TRBJ2-4
clone size: .
V gene: TRBV7-2
CDR3 protein: CASSSQSSGRGFIQYF
CDR3 DNA: TGTGCCAGCAGCTCCCAATCTAGCGGGAGGGGCTTCATTCAGTACTTC

D gene: TRBD1
J gene: TRBJ1-5
clone size: .
V gene: TRBV6-1
CDR3 protein: CASSEGPGGSQPQHF
CDR3 DNA: TGTGCCAGCAGTGAGGGGCCAGGGGGGAGTCAGCCCCAGCATTTT

D gene: TRBD1
J gene: TRBJ2-7
clone size: few
V gene: TRBV7-2
CDR3 protein: CASSPWTGGGEQYF
CDR3 DNA: TGTGCCAGCAGCCCGTGGACAGGGGGCGGCGAGCAGTACTTC

D gene: .
J gene: TRBJ2-3
clone size: once
V gene: TRBV11-2
CDR3 protein: CASSRMGRKLTDTQYF
CDR3 DNA: TGTGCCAGCAGTCGAATGGGCAGGAAACTCACAGATACGCAGTATTTT